A selection of T cell receptor beta chains follows, all from one sample in a study of T cell repertoires in cytomegalovirus infection. Antigens for these TCRs are unknown. TCRdb re-called the reads with MiXCR, one entry per CDR3 protein. The repertoire holds fewer than 1,000,000 distinct CDR3 sequences, with roughly 30% as singletons. This specimen was cultured CD8+ T cells from PBMCs, taken from culture after CMV antigen stimulation. These receptors were taken from a human donor in good health (CMV status not recorded). Some clones in this sample may be carry-over from other donors' samples. Both conserved end residues are part of each CDR3. The D gene is left open where the match is weak. Size tells how often a clone was seen (once, few, many) or the class of an expanded clone, and some rows leave it out.

J: TRBJ1-2
D: -
size: many
V: TRBV4-1
DNA: TGCGCCAGCCGGGGGGGGGATGGCTACACCTTC
CDR3: CASRGGDGYTF

J: TRBJ2-1
D: -
size: -
V: TRBV29-1
DNA: TGCAGCGCTCCGGGACCGCTTGTTAGCTCCTACAATGAGCAGTTCTTC
CDR3: CSAPGPLVSSYNEQFF

J: TRBJ1-5
D: TRBD1
size: many
V: TRBV12-3/TRBV12-4
DNA: TGTGCCAGCAGCTCGGACAGGGGTAGCAATCAGCCCCAGCATTTT
CDR3: CASSSDRGSNQPQHF

J: TRBJ2-5
D: -
size: -
V: TRBV4-1
DNA: TGCGCCAGCAGCCAAGTGGCGCGGGAGACCCAGTACTTC
CDR3: CASSQVARETQYF

J: TRBJ1-2
D: -
size: many
V: TRBV12-3/TRBV12-4
DNA: TGTGCCAGCAGTTGGGGTGCGCCCGCAGACACCTTC
CDR3: CASSWGAPADTF

J: TRBJ1-1
D: -
size: -
V: TRBV27
DNA: TGTGCCAGCAGTTTATCGAGGCGGGGCGTTGAAGCTTTCTTT
CDR3: CASSLSRRGVEAFF

J: TRBJ1-1
D: TRBD1
size: -
V: TRBV7-9
DNA: TGTGCCAGCAGCTTAGCCCTGGGGACAGAGGAAGCTTTCTTT
CDR3: CASSLALGTEEAFF

J: TRBJ1-1
D: TRBD1
size: -
V: TRBV19
DNA: TGTGCCAGTAGTACCGACAGGGGGCTTTATGGCACTGAAGCTTTCTTT
CDR3: CASSTDRGLYGTEAFF

J: TRBJ1-2
D: -
size: few
V: TRBV19
DNA: TGTGCCAGTAGTATTCCCGTCACCTATGGCTACACCTTC
CDR3: CASSIPVTYGYTF

J: TRBJ1-1
D: -
size: few
V: TRBV7-6
DNA: TGTGCCAGCCGAGTGTTGACGAACACTGAAGCTTTCTTT
CDR3: CASRVLTNTEAFF

J: TRBJ1-1
D: TRBD1
size: -
V: TRBV7-6
DNA: TGTGCCAGCACCTCCGGACAGGGCCAAGTAAACACTGAAGCTTTCTTT
CDR3: CASTSGQGQVNTEAFF

J: TRBJ1-2
D: TRBD1
size: many
V: TRBV7-9
DNA: TGTGCCAGCAGCCTCAGGGGGGCTAACTATGGCTACACCTTC
CDR3: CASSLRGANYGYTF

J: TRBJ2-7
D: -
size: -
V: TRBV6-2/TRBV6-3
DNA: TGTGCCAGCGCCGGGACGTATAGCTCCTACGAGCAGTACTTC
CDR3: CASAGTYSSYEQYF

J: TRBJ2-2
D: -
size: -
V: TRBV7-9
DNA: TGTGCCAGCAGCGCATGGTACAGGATCAGAACACGGAGGCCCGGGGAGCTGTTTTTT
CDR3: CASSAWYRIRTRRPGELFF

J: TRBJ2-5
D: TRBD2
size: -
V: TRBV28
DNA: TGTGCCAGCAGTTTAAGGGGCCTGCTAGCGGGGGAATCGTACCAAGAGACCCAGTACTTC
CDR3: CASSLRGLLAGESYQETQYF

J: TRBJ2-3
D: TRBD2
size: -
V: TRBV10-3
DNA: TGTGCCATCAGTGATAGGGCTAGCGGGGGAACAGATACGCAGTATTTT
CDR3: CAISDRASGGTDTQYF

J: TRBJ2-1
D: -
size: -
V: TRBV7-6
DNA: TGTGCCAGCAGCTTTGCGGAGGATGATTACAATGAGCAGTTCTTC
CDR3: CASSFAEDDYNEQFF

J: TRBJ2-1
D: TRBD1
size: -
V: TRBV9
DNA: TGTGCCAGCAGCGTAGCCAGGGGGCAATACAATGAGCAGTTCTTC
CDR3: CASSVARGQYNEQFF

J: TRBJ1-1
D: -
size: -
V: TRBV14
DNA: TGTGCCAGCAGCCAAGAGTCAGGGCCGGGGACTGAAGCTTTCTTT
CDR3: CASSQESGPGTEAFF

J: TRBJ2-1
D: -
size: -
V: TRBV7-9
DNA: TGTGCCAGCAGCCCCCAAGGTCCGAGGGGCAATGAGCAGTTCTTC
CDR3: CASSPQGPRGNEQFF

J: TRBJ1-6
D: TRBD1
size: few
V: TRBV5-4
DNA: TGTGCCAGCAGTGAGGAGGGGGCGGCTTCACCCCTCCACTTT
CDR3: CASSEEGAASPLHF

J: TRBJ1-5
D: -
size: few
V: TRBV19
DNA: TGTGCCAGTAGTCCCCGAGGGGGGACGGTAGGGCAGCCCCAGCATTTT
CDR3: CASSPRGGTVGQPQHF

J: TRBJ2-1
D: -
size: few
V: TRBV7-6
DNA: TGTGCCAGCAGCCAGGGGAGCTCCTACAATGAGCGGTTCTTC
CDR3: CASSQGSSYNERFF

J: TRBJ2-1
D: TRBD2
size: many
V: TRBV7-9
DNA: TGTGCCAGCAGCCCGCGGACTAGCCCCTTCAATGAGCAGTTCTTC
CDR3: CASSPRTSPFNEQFF

J: TRBJ2-5
D: -
size: -
V: TRBV28
DNA: TGTGCCAGCAACACCCAGGGGTGGAGGCAGACCCAGTACTTC
CDR3: CASNTQGWRQTQYF

J: TRBJ2-7
D: -
size: -
V: TRBV11-2
DNA: TGTGCCAGCAGCTTAGTACCCCCCGGGAATTCGCGTAACGAGCAGTACTTC
CDR3: CASSLVPPGNSRNEQYF

J: TRBJ2-3
D: -
size: -
V: TRBV6-2/TRBV6-3
DNA: TGTGCCAGCAGTTCAACTCCGGGGGGCACAGATACGCAGTATTTT
CDR3: CASSSTPGGTDTQYF

J: TRBJ2-7
D: -
size: -
V: TRBV20-1
DNA: TGCAGTGCTAGAGATCAACAGGGCAACTCCTACGAGCAGTACTTC
CDR3: CSARDQQGNSYEQYF

J: TRBJ2-5
D: -
size: few
V: TRBV4-1
DNA: TGCGCCAGCAGCCAAGACCTCTCGAGACAGTTCCAAGAGACCCAGTACTTC
CDR3: CASSQDLSRQFQETQYF

J: TRBJ2-5
D: -
size: -
V: TRBV12-3/TRBV12-4
DNA: TGTGCCAGCATTTCCAGCATAGAGGGGACCCAGTACTTC
CDR3: CASISSIEGTQYF

J: TRBJ2-7
D: TRBD2
size: -
V: TRBV6-2/TRBV6-3
DNA: TGTGCCAGCAGTCCACTAGCGGGGGCCTCCTACGAGCAGTACTTC
CDR3: CASSPLAGASYEQYF

J: TRBJ2-3
D: TRBD1
size: few
V: TRBV4-1
DNA: TGCGCCAGCAGCCATGAATACGGGACAGCCACAGATACGCAGTATTTT
CDR3: CASSHEYGTATDTQYF

J: TRBJ1-5
D: TRBD1
size: -
V: TRBV25-1
DNA: TGTGCCAGTGCCAGGGGGCTGAATCAGCCCCAGCATTTT
CDR3: CASARGLNQPQHF

J: TRBJ2-7
D: -
size: few
V: TRBV10-3
DNA: TGTGCCATCAGTGAGTCCCTGGCAGGTTTGGTCTACGAGCAGTACTTC
CDR3: CAISESLAGLVYEQYF

J: TRBJ2-7
D: -
size: -
V: TRBV27
DNA: TGTGCCAGCGCCAGAACAGGATCCTACGAGCAGTACTTC
CDR3: CASARTGSYEQYF

J: TRBJ2-7
D: TRBD1
size: few
V: TRBV5-1
DNA: TGCGCCAGCAGCACTACAGGGGGCCTTAGCTACGAGCAGTACTTC
CDR3: CASSTTGGLSYEQYF

J: TRBJ2-7
D: TRBD2
size: many
V: TRBV6-6
DNA: TGTGCCAGCTCACTAGCGGGGGTATCCTACGAGCAGTACTTC
CDR3: CASSLAGVSYEQYF

J: TRBJ2-1
D: TRBD2
size: few
V: TRBV7-6
DNA: TGTGCCAGCAGCTCCACTAGCGGGGTTATCGATGAGCAGTTCTTC
CDR3: CASSSTSGVIDEQFF

J: TRBJ2-1
D: TRBD1
size: many
V: TRBV6-5
DNA: TGTGCCAGCAGTTACGGACAGGGGGCTCTCAATGAGCAGTTCTTC
CDR3: CASSYGQGALNEQFF

J: TRBJ2-3
D: -
size: -
V: TRBV19
DNA: TGTGCCACCGCCTCGGGCCGCTACACAGATACGCAGTATTTT
CDR3: CATASGRYTDTQYF

J: TRBJ2-5
D: TRBD2
size: -
V: TRBV6-6
DNA: TGTGCCAGCAGTTACAATCTAAAACTAGCGGGGGGCCCCCAAGAGACCCAGTACTTC
CDR3: CASSYNLKLAGGPQETQYF

J: TRBJ1-1
D: TRBD1
size: -
V: TRBV7-9
DNA: TGTGCCAGCAGCCAAAGTCCCGGGACAGGGGGCGGTGGCACTGAAGCTTTCTTT
CDR3: CASSQSPGTGGGGTEAFF

J: TRBJ2-1
D: TRBD1
size: -
V: TRBV11-1
DNA: TGTGCCAGCAGCTTAGGACAGGGGTTCAGCGATGAGCAGTTCTTC
CDR3: CASSLGQGFSDEQFF

J: TRBJ1-1
D: -
size: few
V: TRBV20-1
DNA: TGCAGTGCTAGATTTGGAGGGAGTCAAACTGAAGCTTTCTTT
CDR3: CSARFGGSQTEAFF

J: TRBJ2-1
D: TRBD2
size: -
V: TRBV7-2
DNA: TGTGCCAGCAGTTTCCCCGGGACTAGCGGGGGACCTAGCTCCTACAATGAGCAGTTCTTC
CDR3: CASSFPGTSGGPSSYNEQFF

J: TRBJ1-1
D: -
size: -
V: TRBV7-8
DNA: TGTGCCAGCAGCCTGGCCGTACAGACCCAGATGAACACTGAAGCTTTCTTT
CDR3: CASSLAVQTQMNTEAFF

J: TRBJ1-1
D: TRBD1
size: many
V: TRBV7-9
DNA: TGTGCCAGCAGCCACGGACAGGGAGAGGCTTTCTTT
CDR3: CASSHGQGEAFF

J: TRBJ1-1
D: -
size: once
V: TRBV10-3
DNA: TGTGCCATCAGGGAGTCAGGTCCCACTGAAGCTTTCTTT
CDR3: CAIRESGPTEAFF